This T cell receptor beta chain was sequenced for a study of T cell responses to AZD1222 COVID-19 vaccine. Broader study findings: Reports say nearly half of spike-specific TCRs go after unmutated variant regions. Clonal diversity was possibly underestimated; the donors were predominantly white British and more often female.

Germline loops: CDR1 LNHNV, CDR2 YYDKDF (reference sequence). The CDR3 is made up of 16 amino acids. Trimming left V 5 bases short and J 0 bases short, with 17 bases between. Comments on this clone: Its matching antigen is unknown.

TCRdb's copy holds only in-frame clones and misses some; the assay was immunoSEQ multiplex PCR. This table has around 160,000 clones, 82% appearing once. The sequencing used peripheral blood, collected on day 0 of MenACWY control vaccination. The clonotype was recovered from an adult in good health. The chain has TRBV15 and TRBJ2-7, with D hard to call. The CDR3 sequence: CATSPVRVLFSYEQYV. CDR3 DNA: TGTGCCACCAGCCCGGTCCGGGTACTCTTCTCCTACGAGCAGTACGTC.